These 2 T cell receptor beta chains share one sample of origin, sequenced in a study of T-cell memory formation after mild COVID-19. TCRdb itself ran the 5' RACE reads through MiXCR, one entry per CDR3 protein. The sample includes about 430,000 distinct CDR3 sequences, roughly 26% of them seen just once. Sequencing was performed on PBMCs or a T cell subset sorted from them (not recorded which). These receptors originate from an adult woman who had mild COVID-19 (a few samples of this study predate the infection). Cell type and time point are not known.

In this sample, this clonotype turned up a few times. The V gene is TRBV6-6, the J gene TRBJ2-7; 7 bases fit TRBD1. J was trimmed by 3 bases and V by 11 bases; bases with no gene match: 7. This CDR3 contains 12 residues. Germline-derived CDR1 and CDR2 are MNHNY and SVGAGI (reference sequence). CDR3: CASRQGDYEQYF. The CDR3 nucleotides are TGTGCCTCCAGACAGGGCGACTACGAGCAGTACTTC.

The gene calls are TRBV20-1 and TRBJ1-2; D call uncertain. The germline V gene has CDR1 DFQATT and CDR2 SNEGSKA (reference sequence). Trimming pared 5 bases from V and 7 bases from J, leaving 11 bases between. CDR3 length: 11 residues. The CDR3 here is CSAVDLAGYTF. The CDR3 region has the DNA TGCAGTGCTGTGGACCTCGCTGGCTACACCTTC.